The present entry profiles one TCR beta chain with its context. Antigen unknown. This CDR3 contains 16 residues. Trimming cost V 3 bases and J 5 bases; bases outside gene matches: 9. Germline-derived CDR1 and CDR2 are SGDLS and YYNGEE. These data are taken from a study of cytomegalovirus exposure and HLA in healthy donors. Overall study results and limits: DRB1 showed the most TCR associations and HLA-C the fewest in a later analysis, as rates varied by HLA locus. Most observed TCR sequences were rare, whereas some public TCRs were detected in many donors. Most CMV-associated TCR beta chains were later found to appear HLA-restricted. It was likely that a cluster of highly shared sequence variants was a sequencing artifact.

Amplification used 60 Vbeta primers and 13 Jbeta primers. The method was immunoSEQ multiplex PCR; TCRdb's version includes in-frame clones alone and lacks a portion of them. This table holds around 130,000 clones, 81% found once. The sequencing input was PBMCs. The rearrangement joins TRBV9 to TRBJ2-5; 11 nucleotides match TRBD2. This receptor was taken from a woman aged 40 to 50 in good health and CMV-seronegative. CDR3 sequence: CASSARVAGGMETQYF. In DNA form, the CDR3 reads TGTGCCAGCAGCGCCCGCGTAGCGGGGGGGATGGAGACCCAGTACTTC.